The 4 T cell receptor beta chains below all came from one sample that was sequenced in a study of PD-1 blockade in classical Hodgkin lymphoma (dated by TCRdb to the early 2020s). In light of the paper, this sample's time point label describes: cycle 4 day 1 (C4D1), after less than 7 weeks of nivolumab. Every trial patient had relapsed after autologous stem cell transplantation, and cohorts A, B and C differed in prior brentuximab vedotin exposure. The method behind the library was the immunoSEQ multiplex PCR assay. TCRdb took this table from immuneACCESS and kept in-frame rearrangements with V and J called. Such tables lack part of the clones; where checked against another copy, unresolved V genes explain under half of the gap, and the rest is unexplained. Across this sample there are about 47,000 clones, with about 90% seen only once. Jointly, the top ten make up around 14% of the sample. This sample comprised peripheral blood mononuclear cells (PBMCs), obtained before the fourth cycle of nivolumab. Every receptor here comes from a human donor with classical Hodgkin lymphoma.

The V gene is TRBV7-2, the J gene TRBJ1-4; no clear D gene. Germline V gene lookup returns CDR1 SGHTA and CDR2 FQGNSA. Trimming cost V 1 base and J 0 bases, with 15 bases left between them. This CDR3 spans 18 amino acids. The CDR3 sequence is CASSLDGRAFATNEKLFF. The CDR3 DNA follows: TGTGCCAGCAGCTTAGATGGGAGGGCTTTTGCAACTAATGAAAAACTGTTTTTT.

The V and J genes are TRBV2 and TRBJ2-5; D could derive from TRBD1 or TRBD2 (6 bases each). The CDR3 sequence is 15 residues long. In germline, CDR1 is SNHLY, CDR2 FYNNEI. Between the trimmed V and J ends, which lost 6 bases and 2 bases, there was a span of 16 bases. In nucleotides, the CDR3 is TGTGCCAGCAGGCCGAGGGGGGAACTGCAAGAGACCCAGTACTTC. It specifies CASRPRGELQETQYF.

CDR3 amino acids: CASRMGQGALNEQFF. The CDR3 DNA reads as TGTGCCAGTAGAATGGGACAGGGGGCGTTAAATGAGCAGTTCTTC. V and J are TRBV19 and TRBJ2-1; 12 nucleotides line up with TRBD1. Germline V gene sequence: CDR1 LNHDA, CDR2 SQIVND (reference sequence). There are 15 residues in the CDR3. Germline trimming cut 6 bases from V and 7 bases from J; bases unmatched to any gene: 7.

V is TRBV18 and J is TRBJ2-2; D possibly corresponds to TRBD1 (5 bases). V lost 1 base and J lost 1, with 16 bases in between. The CDR3 has 18 residues. Germline lookup yields CDR1 KGHSH and CDR2 LQKENI. CDR3 nucleotide sequence: TGTGCCAGCTCACCACTTCGGGCCCTCCAGGGGAACACCGGGGAGCTGTTTTTT. It encodes CASSPLRALQGNTGELFF.